This record concerns one TCR beta chain sequence. Its antigen is not known. These data belong to a study of identical twins. Study-level points and caveats: Where out-of-frame alpha sequences were twin-shared, they showed excess low generation probability.

TCRdb processed the 5' RACE reads anew with MiXCR; each CDR3 protein has one entry. The table has more than 600,000 distinct CDR3 sequences, 18% seen once. This sample also appeared in a second study, on T cells expressing NK-cell markers. Per that paper: Sorting of alpha-beta TCR T cells alone was achieved in several experiments with an anti-gamma-delta TCR antibody.

Material for sequencing was PBMCs. The clonotype comes from a woman aged 18-30 years in good health.

The CDR3 coding sequence is TGTGCCAGCAGCTTCGGGACAGGGGGGAACACTGAAGCTTTCTTT. Protein product: CASSFGTGGNTEAFF. The gene calls are TRBV5-4 and TRBJ1-1; 11 bases map to TRBD1. Germline V gene sequence: CDR1 SGHNT, CDR2 YYREEE (reference sequence). V shed 2 bases and J 1 base; nucleotides not matched to a gene: 1. CDR3 length: 15 amino acids. Using reference TRBV5-4 and TRBJ1-1 for the parts outside the CDR3, the full variable domain is ETGVTQSPTHLIKTRGQQVTLRCSSQSGHNTVSWYQQALGQGPQFIFQYYREEENGRGNFPPRFSGLQFPNYSSELNVNALELDDSALYLCASSFGTGGNTEAFFGQGTRLTVV.